This TCR beta chain was recovered during a study of blood T cell repertoires in COVID-19. Repertoires were generated with immunoSEQ multiplex PCR, while TCRdb's copy carries only in-frame clones and drops some. The top ten clones hold around 4.5% of a sample with a few hundred thousand clones, roughly 90% of them seen once. The CDR3 is 13 residues long. The V gene lost 4 bases and the J gene lost 9 bases, with 11 bases spanning the gap. Germline assignment: CDR1 SGDLS and CDR2 YYNGEE. Sequencing input: PBMCs or T cells enriched from blood (not recorded which). This receptor was identified in a woman aged 25 to 39 who had been exposed to COVID-19. This chain connects TRBV9 to TRBJ2-6, with a possible D match to TRBD1 (6 bases). CDR3 residues: CASSSNRVNVLTF. The CDR3, as DNA: TGTGCCAGCAGCTCAAACAGGGTCAACGTCCTGACTTTC. Supplemented by reference TRBV9 and TRBJ2-6, the full variable domain reads DSGVTQTPKHLITATGQRVTLRCSPRSGDLSVYWYQQSLDQGLQFLIQYYNGEERAKGNILERFSAQQFPDLHSELNLSSLELGDSALYFCASSSNRVNVLTFGAGSRLTVL.